This TCR beta chain was observed in a study of cytomegalovirus exposure and HLA in healthy donors. Study information: Researchers found that 81% of a few hundred genotyped donors fell within the Caucasian-associated ancestry cluster.

This clone appeared a single time. Its cognate antigen is unknown. Study-wide points: Immune exposure information comprised only CMV serostatus. Three chains linked to CMV were shown in vitro to be specific for CMV antigens.

The study ran its PCR with 60 Vbeta and 13 Jbeta primers. Sequenced by immunoSEQ multiplex PCR; TCRdb stores in-frame clones only, minus some. This sample carries about 210,000 clones, 78% of them seen once, and the ten largest clones take over 12%. The receptor was isolated from a woman aged 25 to 39 in good health and CMV-seropositive. Sequencing input: PBMCs.

CDR3 bases: TGCGCCAGCAGCGCACCTCCGGGACAGGGAAGGTACGAGCAGTACTTC. It specifies CASSAPPGQGRYEQYF. J is TRBJ2-7 and V is TRBV5-1; TRBD1 aligns across 9 bases. Germline assignment: CDR1 SGHRS and CDR2 YFSETQ. V shed 4 bases and J 4 bases; nucleotides not matched to a gene: 12. The CDR3 spans 16 residues.